This TCR beta chain came from a study of OX40 agonist ivuxolimab in advanced cancers. The germline V gene has CDR1 SGHTA and CDR2 FQGNSA. V dropped 2 bases and J dropped 4 bases, with 8 bases sitting between them. This CDR3 has 14 residues. Turning to this clone: Its antigen remains unknown.

Study-wide results and limits: Some nonresponders also had low normalized T-cell clonal expansion.

Assay used: immunoSEQ multiplex PCR; TCRdb lists only in-frame clones, some missing. The sample records fewer than 100,000 clones, 86% being singletons. Sequences were derived from CD4+ or CD8+ T cells sorted from blood, sampled in a trial of the OX40 agonist ivuxolimab. The sequence was obtained from an adult with an advanced solid tumor such as melanoma, head and neck, liver or kidney cancer. The J gene is TRBJ1-4, the V gene TRBV7-2; D gene uncertain. CDR3 sequence (DNA): TGTGCCAGCAGCTTAAACAGATTTAATGAAAAACTGTTTTTT. This encodes CASSLNRFNEKLFF. Full variable domain (missing parts from reference TRBV7-2 and TRBJ1-4): GAGVSQSPSNKVTEKGKDVELRCDPISGHTALYWYRQSLGQGLEFLIYFQGNSAPDKSGLPSDRFSAERTGGSVSTLTIQRTQQEDSAVYLCASSLNRFNEKLFFGSGTQLSVL.